This T cell receptor beta chain was captured in a study of shared clonotypes between healthy human individuals. Points from the study as a whole: What limited the represented genetic and exposure-history diversity was the small number of donors. Researchers sampled only blood; tissue repertoires likely differ.

Details on this clone: Its target is unknown.

Repertoires were generated with immunoSEQ multiplex PCR, while TCRdb's copy carries only in-frame clones and drops some. The sample shows approximately 500,000 clones, roughly 85% of them seen only once. V was clipped by 0 bases and J by 10 bases, with 7 bases between them. CDR1 and CDR2 (germline): SGDLS, YYNGEE. CDR3 length: 11 residues. This TCR derives from a woman in her 40s in good health. Some clones in this sample may be carry-over from other donors' samples. Sequencing used PBMCs. This rearrangement joins TRBV9 to TRBJ1-2; no clear D. CDR3 sequence (DNA): TGTGCCAGCAGCGTAGAGGGTTCCTACACCTTC. It translates to CASSVEGSYTF.